This TCR beta chain appears in the sequencing data of a study of T cells after yellow fever vaccination. Overall study results and limits: Weaker overall, the secondary response nonetheless peaked faster (day 5 versus 15). In FACS-sorted repertoires, abundant clonotypes from the bulk population could appear as contaminants. Post-booster repertoires again held most primary-vaccination clones (about 95% CD4, 88% CD8).

The study made its TCR cDNA through 5'RACE template switching. That step introduced a universal primer site along with UMIs. TCRdb reprocessed the 5' RACE reads via MiXCR and lists one record per CDR3 protein. The sample lists about 340,000 distinct CDR3 sequences; 3.5% to 4.5% were seen once. About this clonotype: Its antigen remains unidentified.

Germline CDR1 reads SGDLS; CDR2 reads YYNGEE. This CDR3 contains 15 residues. V dropped 0 bases and J dropped 6 bases, with 15 bases sitting between them. The chain employs TRBV9 and TRBJ2-5, with a tentative D call TRBD2 (7 bases). This TCR derives from a man in his late teens or twenties who received the YFV17D yellow fever vaccine. The sequencing used PBMCs, collected 5 days after the yellow fever booster vaccination. The CDR3 sequence: CASSVGGGATQTQYF. In DNA form, the CDR3 reads TGTGCCAGCAGCGTAGGAGGGGGGGCTACTCAGACCCAGTACTTC.